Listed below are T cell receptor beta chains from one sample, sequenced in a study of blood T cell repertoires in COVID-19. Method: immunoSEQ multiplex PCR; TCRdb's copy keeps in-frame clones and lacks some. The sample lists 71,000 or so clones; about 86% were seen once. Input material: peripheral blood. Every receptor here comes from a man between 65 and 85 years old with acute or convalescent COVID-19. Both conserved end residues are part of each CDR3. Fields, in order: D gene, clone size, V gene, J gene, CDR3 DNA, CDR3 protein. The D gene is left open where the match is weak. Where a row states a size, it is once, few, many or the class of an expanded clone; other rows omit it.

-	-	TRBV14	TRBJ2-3	TGTGCCAGCAGCTCTAACAGGGAACCCGGCACAGATACGCAGTATTTT	CASSSNREPGTDTQYF
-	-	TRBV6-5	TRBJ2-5	TGTGCCAGCAGCGTGGGCAGGGGTCAAGAGACCCAGTACTTC	CASSVGRGQETQYF
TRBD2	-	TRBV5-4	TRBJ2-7	TGTGCCAGCAGCATCGGGACTAAGCGGAACCTCTACGAGCAGTACTTC	CASSIGTKRNLYEQYF
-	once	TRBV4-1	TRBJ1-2	TGCGCCAGCAGCCAAGGGGAGGCCTATGGCTACACCTTC	CASSQGEAYGYTF
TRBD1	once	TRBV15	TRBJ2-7	TGTGCCACCAGCAGAGATTCGGGCCGGGACAGCCTCTTC	CATSRDSGRDSLF
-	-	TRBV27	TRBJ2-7	TGTGCCAGCCAGACGCTTTCGGGTGAGCAGTACTTC	CASQTLSGEQYF
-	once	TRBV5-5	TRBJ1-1	TGTGCCAGCAGCTTGGACACCTACACTGAAGCTTTCTTT	CASSLDTYTEAFF
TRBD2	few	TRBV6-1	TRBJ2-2	TGTGCCAGCAGTGAGGGACTAGCGGTGCAGGCGAACACCGGGGAGCTGTTTTTT	CASSEGLAVQANTGELFF
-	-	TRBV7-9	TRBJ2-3	TGTGCCAGCAGCTTCCTTGGTAGCGTCAGGGGTGGCACAGATACGCAGTATTTT	CASSFLGSVRGGTDTQYF
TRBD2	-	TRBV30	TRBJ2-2	TGTGCCTGGACGCACTTCGGCGGGAGGGGCACCGGGGAGCTGTTTTTT	CAWTHFGGRGTGELFF
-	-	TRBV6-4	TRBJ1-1	TGTGCCAGCCGCCCAGGGAACGGATTAAGAGCTTTCTTT	CASRPGNGLRAFF
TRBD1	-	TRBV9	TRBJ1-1	TGTGCCAGCAGCGCGGGAGGACAGGGGGGGACTGAAGCTTTCTTT	CASSAGGQGGTEAFF
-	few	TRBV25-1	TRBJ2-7	TGTGCCAGCAGTGTGGCAGGGACCTACGAGCAGTACTTC	CASSVAGTYEQYF
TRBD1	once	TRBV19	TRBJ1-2	TGTGCCAGTAGTACCACCGGGACTAGGGGGCCCTATGGCTACACCTTC	CASSTTGTRGPYGYTF
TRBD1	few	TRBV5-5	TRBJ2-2	TGTGCCAGCAGCTCCGCAGGGGGCATAAACGGGGAGCTGTTTTTT	CASSSAGGINGELFF
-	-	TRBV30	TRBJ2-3	TGTGCCTGGAGTCTAGACAGGAGAGATACGCAGTATTTT	CAWSLDRRDTQYF
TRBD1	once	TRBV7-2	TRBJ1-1	TGTGCCAGCAGCTTAGCCTTGGACAGGACGAACACTGAAGCTTTCTTT	CASSLALDRTNTEAFF
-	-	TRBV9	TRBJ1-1	TGTGCCAGCAGCGTCTCGGGGTGGCAAAGAAACACTGAAGCTTTCTTT	CASSVSGWQRNTEAFF
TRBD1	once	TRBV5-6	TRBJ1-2	TGTGCCAGCAGCCCCCTCGGCCCAGGGGGCGAGGGCTATGGCTACACCTTC	CASSPLGPGGEGYGYTF
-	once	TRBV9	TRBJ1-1	TGTGCCAGCAGCCCCCGACAGACTAACACTGAAGCTTTCTTT	CASSPRQTNTEAFF
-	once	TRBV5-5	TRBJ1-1	TGTGCCAGCAGCTTGTACAGGGAAACTGAAGCTTTCTTT	CASSLYRETEAFF
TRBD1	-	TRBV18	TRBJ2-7	TGTGCCAGCTCACCAAGACAGGGTGGGACCTACGAGCAGTACTTC	CASSPRQGGTYEQYF
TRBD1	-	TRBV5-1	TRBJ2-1	TGCGCCAGCAGCCCCTACAGGGGGCACAATGAGCAGTTCTTC	CASSPYRGHNEQFF
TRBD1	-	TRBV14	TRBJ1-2	TGTGCCAGCAGCCTCGGACAGGAAGCTAACTATGGCTACACCTTC	CASSLGQEANYGYTF
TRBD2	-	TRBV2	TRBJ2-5	TGTGCCAGCAGTGAAGATTACGGGAGGGCCGGAGAGACCCAGTACTTC	CASSEDYGRAGETQYF
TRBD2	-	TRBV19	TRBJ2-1	TGTGCCACCCAAGGGGGACTAGTAGTAAATGAGCAGTTCTTC	CATQGGLVVNEQFF
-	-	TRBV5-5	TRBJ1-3	TGTGCCAGCAGCTTGGCGGGGGGGCGCGGAAACACCATATATTTT	CASSLAGGRGNTIYF
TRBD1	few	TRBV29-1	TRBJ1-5	TGCAGCGTACGCGAGGGGGCGACTAGCAATCAGCCCCAGCATTTT	CSVREGATSNQPQHF
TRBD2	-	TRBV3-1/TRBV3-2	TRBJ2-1	TGTGCCAGCAGCCAAGATTGGCTAGCGGGAGAAGATGAGCAGTTCTTC	CASSQDWLAGEDEQFF
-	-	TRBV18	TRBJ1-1	TGTGCCAGCTCACCCTCCCAGGACACTGAAGCTTTCTTT	CASSPSQDTEAFF
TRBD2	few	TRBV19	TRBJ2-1	TGTGCCACCACCGAAATGAATAGCGGGAGGAGGAATGAGCAGTTCTTC	CATTEMNSGRRNEQFF
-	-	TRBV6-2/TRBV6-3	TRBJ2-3	TGTGCCAGCAGTTACGCACCCTCGGGGAAAAACACAGATACGCAGTATTTT	CASSYAPSGKNTDTQYF
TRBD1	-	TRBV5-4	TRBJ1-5	TGTGCCAGCAGCTTACCGGGACAGGGTCAGCCCCAGCATTTT	CASSLPGQGQPQHF
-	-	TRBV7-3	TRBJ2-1	TGTGCCAGCAGCTTAACGTTATTGGAGGGGGCTACCTACAATGAGCAGTTCTTC	CASSLTLLEGATYNEQFF
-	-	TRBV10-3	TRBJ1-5	TGTGCCATCAGTGAGTGGGGCGGCAATCAGCCCCAGCATTTT	CAISEWGGNQPQHF
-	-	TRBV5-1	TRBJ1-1	TGCGCCAGCAGCTTGGGTGACAGGCGACAGAACACTGAAGCTTTCTTT	CASSLGDRRQNTEAFF
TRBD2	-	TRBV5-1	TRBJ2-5	TGCGCCAGCACTTACCGGACTAGCGGCCAAGAGACCCAGTACTTC	CASTYRTSGQETQYF
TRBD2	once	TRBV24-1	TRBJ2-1	TGTGCCACCAGTGGGGCGGGGGGCCCCTACAATGAGCAGTTCTTC	CATSGAGGPYNEQFF
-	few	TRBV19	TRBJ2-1	TGTGCCAGTAGTCGCCTTAGCGGATCCTACAATGAGCAGTTCTTC	CASSRLSGSYNEQFF
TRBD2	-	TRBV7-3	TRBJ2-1	TGTGCCAGCAGCGCCTCGGGACTAGCGGGAACAGTTGAGCAGTTCTTC	CASSASGLAGTVEQFF
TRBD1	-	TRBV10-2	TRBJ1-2	TGCGCCAGCAGTGAGTCGCGGGCGGGGACAGGGGGCGAAGATGGCTACACCTTC	CASSESRAGTGGEDGYTF